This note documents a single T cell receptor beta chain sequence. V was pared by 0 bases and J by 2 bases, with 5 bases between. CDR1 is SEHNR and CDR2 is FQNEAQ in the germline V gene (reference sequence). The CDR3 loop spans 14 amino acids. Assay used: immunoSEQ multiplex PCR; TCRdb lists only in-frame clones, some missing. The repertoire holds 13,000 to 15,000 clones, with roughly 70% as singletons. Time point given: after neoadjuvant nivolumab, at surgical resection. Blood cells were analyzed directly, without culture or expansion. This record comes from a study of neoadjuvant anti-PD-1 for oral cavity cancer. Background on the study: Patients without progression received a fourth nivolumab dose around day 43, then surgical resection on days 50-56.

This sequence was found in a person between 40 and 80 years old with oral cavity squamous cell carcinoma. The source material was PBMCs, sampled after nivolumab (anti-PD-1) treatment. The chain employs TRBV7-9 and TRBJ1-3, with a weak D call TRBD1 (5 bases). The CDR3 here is CASSLAGAGNTIYF. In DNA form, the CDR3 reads TGTGCCAGCAGCTTAGCAGGGGCTGGAAACACCATATATTTT.